What follows is one T cell receptor (beta chain) and its context. Its target is unknown. The CDR3 sequence is 14 residues long. Per germline, CDR1 MNHGY and CDR2 SAAAGT. Trimming stripped 6 bases from V and 6 bases from J, with 17 bases between. Assay used: immunoSEQ multiplex PCR; TCRdb lists only in-frame clones, some missing. Here the sample spans 2,500 to 3,000 clones, almost 30% being singletons. This entry is derived from a study of T cells in localized non-small cell lung cancer. Overall study results and limits: Within adjacent lung there appeared a median approximately 60 of the top 100 tumor clones. Uninvolved adjacent lung showed the highest T cell clonality, exceeding tumor. There was an association of higher blood T cell density with longer overall survival. Since sequencing was restricted to only one region of the tumor, intratumor heterogeneity remains a possibility.

The origin of this receptor is a woman aged 40-69 years with stage III lung adenocarcinoma. V is TRBV6-8 and J is TRBJ1-2; tentatively, D is TRBD1 (6 bases). The source was lung tumor tissue, collected before any cancer treatment. The CDR3 DNA follows: TGTGCCAGCAGGGAACAGGGCTCCGGGAATGGCTACACCTTC. This gives the protein CASREQGSGNGYTF.